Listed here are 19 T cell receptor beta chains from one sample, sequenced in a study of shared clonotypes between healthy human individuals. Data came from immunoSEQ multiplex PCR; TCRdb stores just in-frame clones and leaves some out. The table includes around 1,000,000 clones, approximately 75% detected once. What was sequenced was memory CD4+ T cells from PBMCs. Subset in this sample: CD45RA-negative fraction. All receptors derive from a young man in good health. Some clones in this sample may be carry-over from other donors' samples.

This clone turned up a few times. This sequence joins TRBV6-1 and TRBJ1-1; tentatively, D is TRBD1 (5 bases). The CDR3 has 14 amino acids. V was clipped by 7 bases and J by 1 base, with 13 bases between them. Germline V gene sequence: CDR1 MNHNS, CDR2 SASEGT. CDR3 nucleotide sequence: TGTGCCAGCACCCGAACACAGGAGAACACTGAAGCTTTCTTT. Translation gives CASTRTQENTEAFF.

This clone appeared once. Written as DNA, the CDR3 is TGCGCCAGCAGCTCGGGACAGCTTATAGAAAACTATGGCTACACCTTC. Amino acid sequence: CASSSGQLIENYGYTF. The rearrangement uses TRBV5-1 and TRBJ1-2, with 7 positions matching TRBD1. Germline CDR1 SGHRS, CDR2 YFSETQ. J lost 2 bases, V lost 3 bases, and 10 bases had no gene match. This CDR3 is built from 16 residues. Supplemented by reference TRBV5-1 and TRBJ1-2, the full variable domain reads KAGVTQTPRYLIKTRGQQVTLSCSPISGHRSVSWYQQTPGQGLQFLFEYFSETQRNKGNFPGRFSGRQFSNSRSEMNVSTLELGDSALYLCASSSGQLIENYGYTFGSGTRLTVV.

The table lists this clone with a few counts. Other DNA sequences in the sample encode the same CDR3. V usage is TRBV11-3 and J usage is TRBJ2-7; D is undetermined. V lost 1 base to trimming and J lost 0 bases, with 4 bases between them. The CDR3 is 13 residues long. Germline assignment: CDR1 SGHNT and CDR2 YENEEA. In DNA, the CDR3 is TGTGCCAGCAGCTTAGGGGGCTCCTACGAGCAGTACTTC. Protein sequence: CASSLGGSYEQYF. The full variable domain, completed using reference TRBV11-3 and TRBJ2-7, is EAGVVQSPRYKIIEKKQPVAFWCNPISGHNTLYWYLQNLGQGPELLIRYENEEAVDDSQLPKDRFSAERLKGVDSTLKIQPAELGDSAVYLCASSLGGSYEQYFGPGTRLTVT.

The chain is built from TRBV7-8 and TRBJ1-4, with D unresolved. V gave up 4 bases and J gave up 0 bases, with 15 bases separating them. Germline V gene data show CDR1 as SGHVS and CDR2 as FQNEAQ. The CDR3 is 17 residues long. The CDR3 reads CASSSKNIRTTNEKLFF. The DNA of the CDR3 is TGTGCCAGCAGCTCCAAAAATATACGGACAACTAATGAAAAACTGTTTTTT.

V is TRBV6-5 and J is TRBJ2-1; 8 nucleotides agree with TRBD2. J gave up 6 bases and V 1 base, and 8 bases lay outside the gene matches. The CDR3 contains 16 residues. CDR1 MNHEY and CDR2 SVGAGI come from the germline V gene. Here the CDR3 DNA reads TGTGCCAGCAGTTACTTCCGCGGGAGGAACATCAATGAGCAGTTCTTC. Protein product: CASSYFRGRNINEQFF.

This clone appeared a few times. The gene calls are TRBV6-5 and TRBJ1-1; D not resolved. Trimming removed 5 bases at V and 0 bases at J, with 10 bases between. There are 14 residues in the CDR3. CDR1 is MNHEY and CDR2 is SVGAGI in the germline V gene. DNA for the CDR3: TGTGCCAGCAGTAGAACAGACATGAACACTGAAGCTTTCTTT. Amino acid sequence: CASSRTDMNTEAFF.

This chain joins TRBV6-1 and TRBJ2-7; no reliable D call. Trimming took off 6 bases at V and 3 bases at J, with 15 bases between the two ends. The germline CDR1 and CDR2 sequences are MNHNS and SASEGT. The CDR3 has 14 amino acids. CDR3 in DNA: TGTGCCAGCAGCCCATTGAGAAGGAGCTACGAGCAGTACTTC. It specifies CASSPLRRSYEQYF.

CDR3 sequence: CAWARGTSGNTIYF. Written as DNA, the CDR3 is TGTGCCTGGGCCCGGGGCACCTCTGGAAACACCATATATTTT. The chain links TRBV30 to TRBJ1-3; tentatively, D is TRBD1 (5 bases). Germline values: CDR1 GTSNPN, CDR2 SVGIG (reference sequence). V was cut by 5 bases and J by 0 bases, with 11 bases left in between. This CDR3 comprises 14 residues. The full variable domain, rest sourced from reference TRBV30 and TRBJ1-3, is SQTIHQWPATLVQPVGSPLSLECTVEGTSNPNLYWYRQAAGRGLQLLFYSVGIGQISSEVPQNLSASRPQDRQFILSSKKLLLSDSGFYLCAWARGTSGNTIYFGEGSWLTVV.

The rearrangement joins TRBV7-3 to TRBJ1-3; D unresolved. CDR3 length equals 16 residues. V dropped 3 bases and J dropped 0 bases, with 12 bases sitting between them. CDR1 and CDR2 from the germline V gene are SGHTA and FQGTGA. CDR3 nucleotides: TGTGCCAGCAGCTTCGGACCGCAGAGCTCTGGAAACACCATATATTTT. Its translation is CASSFGPQSSGNTIYF.

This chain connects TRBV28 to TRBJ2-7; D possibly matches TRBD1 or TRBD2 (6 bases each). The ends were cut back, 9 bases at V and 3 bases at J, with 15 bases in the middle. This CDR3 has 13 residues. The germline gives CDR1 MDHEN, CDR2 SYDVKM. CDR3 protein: CASSGGHLYEQYF. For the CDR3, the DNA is TGTGCCAGTAGTGGGGGGCACCTCTACGAGCAGTACTTC.

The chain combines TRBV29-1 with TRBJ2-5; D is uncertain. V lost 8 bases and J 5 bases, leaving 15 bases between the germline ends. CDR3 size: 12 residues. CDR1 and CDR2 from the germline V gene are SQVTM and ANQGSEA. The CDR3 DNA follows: TGCAGCATCACCCGAGTGCACGAGACCCAGTACTTC. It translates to CSITRVHETQYF.

This chain's CDR3 is CATSRDLGGHVEQYF. The CDR3, as DNA: TGTGCCACCAGCAGAGATCTAGGGGGTCACGTCGAGCAGTACTTC. The chain combines TRBV15 with TRBJ2-7; tentatively, D is TRBD1 (6 bases). V dropped 0 bases and J dropped 6 bases, with 15 bases sitting between them. From germline, CDR1 is LNHNV and CDR2 YYDKDF (reference sequence). The CDR3 extends over 15 amino acids.

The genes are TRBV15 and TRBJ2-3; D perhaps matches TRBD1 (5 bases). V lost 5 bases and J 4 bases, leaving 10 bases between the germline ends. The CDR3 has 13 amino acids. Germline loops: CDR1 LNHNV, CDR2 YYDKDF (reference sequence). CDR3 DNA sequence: TGTGCCACCAGCCGGACAAGCCCAGATACGCAGTATTTT. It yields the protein CATSRTSPDTQYF.

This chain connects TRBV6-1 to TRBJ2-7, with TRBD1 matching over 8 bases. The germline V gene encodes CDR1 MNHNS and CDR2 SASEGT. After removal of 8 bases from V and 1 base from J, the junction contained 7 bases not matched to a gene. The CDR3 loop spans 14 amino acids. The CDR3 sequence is CASQLRGRSYEQYF. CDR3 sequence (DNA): TGTGCCAGCCAACTCAGGGGGCGTTCCTACGAGCAGTACTTC.

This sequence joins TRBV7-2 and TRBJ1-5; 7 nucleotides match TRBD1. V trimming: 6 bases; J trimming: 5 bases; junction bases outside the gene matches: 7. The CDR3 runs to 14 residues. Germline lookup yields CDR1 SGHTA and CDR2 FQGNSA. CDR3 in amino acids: CASSYDRDHQPQHF. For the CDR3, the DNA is TGTGCCAGCAGTTATGACAGGGACCATCAGCCCCAGCATTTT.

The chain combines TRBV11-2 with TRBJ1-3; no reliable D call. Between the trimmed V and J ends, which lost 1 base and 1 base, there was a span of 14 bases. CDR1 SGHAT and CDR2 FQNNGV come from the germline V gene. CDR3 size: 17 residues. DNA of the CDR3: TGTGCCAGCAGCTTAGCTCCGGGAGGAAGGTCTGGAAACACCATATATTTT. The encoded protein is CASSLAPGGRSGNTIYF.

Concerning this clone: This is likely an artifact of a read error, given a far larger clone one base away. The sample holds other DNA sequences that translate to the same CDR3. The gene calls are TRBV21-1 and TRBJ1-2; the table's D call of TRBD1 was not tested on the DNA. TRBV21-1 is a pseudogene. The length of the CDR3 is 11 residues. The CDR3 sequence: CASGTGGSETF. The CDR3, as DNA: TGTGCCAGCGGGACAGGGGGTAGTGAGACCTTC.

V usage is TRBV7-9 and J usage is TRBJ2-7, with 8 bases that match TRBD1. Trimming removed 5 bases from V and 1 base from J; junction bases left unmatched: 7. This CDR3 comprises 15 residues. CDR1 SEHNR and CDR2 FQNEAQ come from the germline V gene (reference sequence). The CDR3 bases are TGTGCCAGCAGCCTAACGGGACAGGTATCCTACGAGCAGTACTTC. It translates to CASSLTGQVSYEQYF.

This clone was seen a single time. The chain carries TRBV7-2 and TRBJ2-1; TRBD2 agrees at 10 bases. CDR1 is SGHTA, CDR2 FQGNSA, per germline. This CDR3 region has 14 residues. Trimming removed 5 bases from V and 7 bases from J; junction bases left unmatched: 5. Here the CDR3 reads CASSPSGGVNEQFF. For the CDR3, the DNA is TGTGCCAGCAGCCCTAGCGGGGGCGTGAATGAGCAGTTCTTC.